The present entry profiles one T cell receptor beta chain with its context. The source of the sample is a study of T cells in Graves' hyperthyroidism and ophthalmopathy. For the study at large: Peripheral blood was obtained at initial diagnosis, preceding any treatment.

The investigators amplified TCR beta CDR3 regions from RNA transcripts. HTBI primers were employed in a first-round RT-PCR of the TCR CDR3. TCRdb re-derived calls from the multiplex PCR reads in MiXCR, one entry per CDR3 protein. The table has roughly 630,000 distinct CDR3 sequences, more than 15% seen once. The CDR3 is 14 residues long. CDR1 is SGDLS, CDR2 YYNGEE, per germline. V lost 0 bases and J 2 bases, leaving 7 bases between the germline ends. Those patients with uncontrolled infection, other autoimmune disease, pregnancy or lactation were excluded. PBMCs were obtained from about 10 ml fresh peripheral blood.

The rearrangement links TRBV9 to TRBJ2-3; D not certain. The sequenced material came from blood. The clonotype was recovered from a woman in her thirties with Graves' hyperthyroidism. The CDR3, as DNA: TGTGCCAGCAGCGTAGGGCGGTTCACAGATACGCAGTATTTT. Amino acids: CASSVGRFTDTQYF. Full variable domain (missing parts from reference TRBV9 and TRBJ2-3): DSGVTQTPKHLITATGQRVTLRCSPRSGDLSVYWYQQSLDQGLQFLIQYYNGEERAKGNILERFSAQQFPDLHSELNLSSLELGDSALYFCASSVGRFTDTQYFGPGTRLTVL.